What follows are 3 T cell receptor beta chains derived from one specimen sequenced in a study of radiation and T cells in renal cell carcinoma. Data came from immunoSEQ multiplex PCR; TCRdb stores just in-frame clones and leaves some out. The sample yields 40,000 to 50,000 clones, 83% seen once. Regarding time point: baseline pretreatment blood. Noted treatment: 15 Gy SBRT to primary tumor, nephrectomy 4 weeks later. The specimen comprised blood, sampled from a patient whose treatment included radiotherapy and nephrectomy. The receptors were sampled from a woman between 70 and 85 years old with renal cell carcinoma.

V and J are TRBV4-1 and TRBJ2-5; D unresolved. CDR1 and CDR2 (germline): MGHRA, YSYEKL. The CDR3 has 13 amino acids. V lost 4 bases and J lost 5, with 11 bases in between. The CDR3: CASSLSSLETQYF. For the CDR3, the DNA is TGCGCCAGCAGCCTGTCCAGTCTGGAGACCCAGTACTTC.

This clone is medium-sized by share. The J gene is TRBJ2-6, the V gene TRBV2, with a tentative D call TRBD1 (5 bases). CDR1 and CDR2 (germline): SNHLY, FYNNEI. V shed 2 bases and J shed 0 bases, with 14 bases lying between them. This CDR3 has 18 residues. The DNA of the CDR3 is TGTGCCAGCAGTGAACCTCGCGCTGACAGCTCTGGGGCCAACGTCCTGACTTTC. The encoded protein is CASSEPRADSSGANVLTF.

V and J are TRBV2 and TRBJ2-1; a possible D gene is TRBD2 (5 bases). The CDR3 length is 12 residues. Trimming removed 7 bases from V and 12 bases from J, with 16 bases in between. Germline CDR1 and CDR2: SNHLY and FYNNEI. The CDR3: CASNSDEAGQFF. Here the CDR3 DNA reads TGTGCCAGCAACTCGGATGAGGCGGGGCAGTTCTTC.